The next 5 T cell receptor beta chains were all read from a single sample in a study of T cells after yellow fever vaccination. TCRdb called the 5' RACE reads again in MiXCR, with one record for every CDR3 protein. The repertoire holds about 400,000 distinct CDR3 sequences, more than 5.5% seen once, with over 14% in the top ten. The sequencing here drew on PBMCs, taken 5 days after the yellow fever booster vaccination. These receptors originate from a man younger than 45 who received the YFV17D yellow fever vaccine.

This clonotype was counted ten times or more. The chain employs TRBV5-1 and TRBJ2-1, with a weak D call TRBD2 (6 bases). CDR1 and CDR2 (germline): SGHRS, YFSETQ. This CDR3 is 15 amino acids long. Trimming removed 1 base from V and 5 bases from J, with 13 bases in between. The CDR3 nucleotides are TGCGCCAGCAGCTTGACGGGAGTCGGTGACAATGAGCAGTTCTTC. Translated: CASSLTGVGDNEQFF. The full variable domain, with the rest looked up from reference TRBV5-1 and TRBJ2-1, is KAGVTQTPRYLIKTRGQQVTLSCSPISGHRSVSWYQQTPGQGLQFLFEYFSETQRNKGNFPGRFSGRQFSNSRSEMNVSTLELGDSALYLCASSLTGVGDNEQFFGPGTRLTVL.

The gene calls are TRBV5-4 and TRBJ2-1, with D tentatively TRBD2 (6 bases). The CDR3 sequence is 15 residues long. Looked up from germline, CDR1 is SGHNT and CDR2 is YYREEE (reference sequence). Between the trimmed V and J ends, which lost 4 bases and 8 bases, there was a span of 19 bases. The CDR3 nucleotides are TGTGCCAGCAGCGGTGGGGGACTCTTGGGCTATGAGCAGTTCTTC. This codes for CASSGGGLLGYEQFF.

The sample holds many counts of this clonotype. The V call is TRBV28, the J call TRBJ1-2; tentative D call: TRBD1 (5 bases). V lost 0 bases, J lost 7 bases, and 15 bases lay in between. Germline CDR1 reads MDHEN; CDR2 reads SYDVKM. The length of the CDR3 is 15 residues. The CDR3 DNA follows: TGTGCCAGCAGTTTATGGTCGGGACCTTCTGGTGGCTACACCTTC. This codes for CASSLWSGPSGGYTF.

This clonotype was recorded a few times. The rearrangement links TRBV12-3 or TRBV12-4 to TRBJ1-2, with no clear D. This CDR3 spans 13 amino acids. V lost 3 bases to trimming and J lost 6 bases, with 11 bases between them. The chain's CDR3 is CASSFGQVDGYTF. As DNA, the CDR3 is TGTGCCAGCAGTTTCGGGCAGGTGGATGGCTACACCTTC.

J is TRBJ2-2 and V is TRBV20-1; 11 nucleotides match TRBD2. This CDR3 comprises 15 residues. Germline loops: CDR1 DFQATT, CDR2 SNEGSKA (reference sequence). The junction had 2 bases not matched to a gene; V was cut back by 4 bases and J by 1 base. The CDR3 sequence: CSATGTSGNTGELFF. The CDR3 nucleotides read TGCAGTGCTACCGGGACTAGCGGGAACACCGGGGAGCTGTTTTTT.